Listed below are T cell receptor beta chains from one sample, sequenced in a study of patients and donors after allogeneic stem cell transplantation. TCRdb fed the RT-PCR reads into MiXCR, producing one record per CDR3 protein. The sample lists approximately 250,000 distinct CDR3 sequences; 14% were seen once. Material for sequencing was blood, either unsorted or a sorted T cell fraction (not recorded which). All receptors come from a human donor who was either an allogeneic HSCT recipient or a stem cell or donor lymphocyte infusion donor (not recorded which). It is not recorded whose cells these are; they may come from a transplant donor. Both conserved end residues are part of each CDR3. D genes are given only for firm matches. The size entry is marked missing in some rows and otherwise reads once, few, many or a size class.

CSADPPGTSGGDTQYF	TGCAGTGCTGACCCTCCCGGGACTAGCGGTGGGGATACGCAGTATTTT	TRBD2	TRBV20-1	TRBJ2-3	many
CASSGGSRTDTQYF	TGTGCCAGTAGCGGCGGGAGTCGCACAGATACGCAGTATTTT	TRBD2	TRBV19	TRBJ2-3	.
CASTPGRGGISTGELFF	TGTGCCAGCACCCCCGGGCGGGGAGGTATTTCTACCGGGGAGCTGTTTTTT	.	TRBV12-3/TRBV12-4	TRBJ2-2	.
CATSVGQGNADTQYF	TGTGCCACCAGCGTCGGACAGGGGAATGCAGATACGCAGTATTTT	TRBD1	TRBV24-1	TRBJ2-3	.
CASSPYNEQFF	TGTGCCAGCAGCCCCTACAATGAGCAGTTCTTC	.	TRBV6-6	TRBJ2-1	many
CASSLGTGGGQPQHF	TGTGCCAGCAGCTTGGGAACAGGGGGCGGTCAGCCCCAGCATTTT	TRBD1	TRBV5-6	TRBJ1-5	many
CSVEDLGAESGDTQYF	TGCAGCGTTGAAGATCTTGGGGCGGAGAGTGGGGATACGCAGTATTTT	.	TRBV29-1	TRBJ2-3	many
CASSTDRASYNEQFF	TGTGCCAGCTCAACTGACAGGGCCTCCTACAATGAGCAGTTCTTC	TRBD1	TRBV18	TRBJ2-1	.
CASSPTSGSSNEQFF	TGTGCCAGCAGTCCTACCAGCGGGAGTTCAAATGAGCAGTTCTTC	TRBD2	TRBV2	TRBJ2-1	few
CVLGRGLTTEAFF	TGTGTCTTGGGGAGGGGGTTGACCACTGAAGCTTTCTTT	.	TRBV30	TRBJ1-1	many
CSAYLGGGGYNEQFF	TGCAGCGCATACCTAGGCGGCGGGGGCTACAATGAGCAGTTCTTC	TRBD2	TRBV29-1	TRBJ2-1	few
CASSQAGSFNEKLFF	TGTGCCAGCAGCCAAGCGGGCAGCTTTAATGAAAAACTGTTTTTT	.	TRBV3-1	TRBJ1-4	few
CASTIGAETQYF	TGTGCCAGCACGATCGGGGCAGAGACCCAGTACTTC	.	TRBV7-9	TRBJ2-5	.
CSVEDFPGGYGYTF	TGCAGCGTTGAAGATTTCCCGGGTGGCTATGGCTACACCTTC	.	TRBV29-1	TRBJ1-2	.
CSAQSGTGVSYEQYF	TGCAGTGCTCAATCCGGGACAGGGGTGTCCTACGAGCAGTACTTC	TRBD1	TRBV20-1	TRBJ2-7	.
CASMDRDRGSQPQHF	TGTGCCAGCATGGACCGGGACAGGGGCTCTCAGCCCCAGCATTTT	TRBD1	TRBV6-1	TRBJ1-5	.
CASSPLTPGQGTGELFF	TGTGCCAGCAGTCCGCTCACCCCGGGACAGGGAACCGGGGAGCTGTTTTTT	TRBD1	TRBV6-1	TRBJ2-2	few
CSARDRGRSNYGYTF	TGCAGTGCTAGAGATAGGGGCAGGTCGAACTATGGCTACACCTTC	.	TRBV20-1	TRBJ1-2	many
CASSLSGTGGRDTQYF	TGTGCCAGCAGCTTATCCGGGACAGGGGGCAGAGATACGCAGTATTTT	TRBD1	TRBV11-2	TRBJ2-3	.
CASSYSRALLTGELFF	TGTGCCAGCAGTTACTCGAGGGCACTTCTCACCGGGGAGCTGTTTTTT	.	TRBV6-5	TRBJ2-2	.
CASSQDSLRFTQYF	TGCGCCAGCAGCCAGGACTCGCTTCGTTTTACGCAGTATTTT	.	TRBV4-3	TRBJ2-3	few
CAISGPDRGIYEQYF	TGTGCCATCAGTGGACCTGACAGGGGGATATACGAGCAGTACTTC	TRBD1	TRBV10-3	TRBJ2-7	.
CASSGRTSGMDTQYF	TGTGCCAGCAGCGGCAGGACTAGCGGGATGGATACGCAGTATTTT	TRBD2	TRBV5-4	TRBJ2-3	few
CASSYDNTGSEAFF	TGTGCCAGCAGTTACGATAATACAGGGAGTGAAGCTTTCTTT	.	TRBV6-5	TRBJ1-1	.
CASRGTANEQFF	TGTGCCAGCAGAGGGACAGCTAATGAGCAGTTCTTC	TRBD1	TRBV12-3/TRBV12-4	TRBJ2-1	many
CASDGGRAADTQYF	TGTGCCAGCGATGGGGGCCGAGCAGCAGATACGCAGTATTTT	.	TRBV7-2	TRBJ2-3	few
CASSRGAGGPSVAEQYF	TGTGCCAGCAGTAGGGGGGCGGGAGGGCCCTCGGTGGCCGAGCAGTACTTC	TRBD2	TRBV6-1	TRBJ2-7	.
CASSLTTGYEQYF	TGTGCCAGCAGCTTAACGACTGGGTACGAGCAGTACTTC	.	TRBV7-3	TRBJ2-7	few
CASSPGVNTEAFF	TGTGCCAGCTCACCCGGAGTGAACACTGAAGCTTTCTTT	.	TRBV18	TRBJ1-1	.
CASSPGDPNQPQHF	TGCGCCAGCAGTCCTGGGGACCCAAATCAGCCCCAGCATTTT	.	TRBV5-1	TRBJ1-5	many
CASSPGRGAGYTF	TGTGCCAGTAGTCCCGGCAGGGGGGCTGGCTACACCTTC	TRBD1	TRBV19	TRBJ1-2	few
CASSRGFETQYF	TGTGCCAGCAGTCGGGGATTTGAGACCCAGTACTTC	.	TRBV28	TRBJ2-5	few
CASSSAGREGEKLFF	TGTGCCAGCAGCTCCGCGGGGAGGGAAGGTGAAAAACTGTTTTTT	.	TRBV11-2	TRBJ1-4	.
CAWSAGTGEEETQYF	TGTGCCTGGAGTGCTGGGACAGGGGAAGAAGAGACCCAGTACTTC	TRBD1	TRBV30	TRBJ2-5	.
CASSLARVGNTIYF	TGTGCCAGCAGTTTGGCCCGAGTTGGAAACACCATATATTTT	.	TRBV12-3/TRBV12-4	TRBJ1-3	.